This entry lists 22 T cell receptor beta chains sequenced from one sample in a study of T cells in Graves' hyperthyroidism and ophthalmopathy. Amplified TCR beta CDR3 regions derived from RNA transcripts. The HTBI primer set was used in a first-round RT-PCR of the TCR CDR3. From the multiplex PCR reads, TCRdb called clonotypes with MiXCR, one entry per CDR3 protein. The table shows roughly 110,000 distinct CDR3 sequences, with approximately 15% occurring only once. The sequenced sample consisted of blood. The source of these receptors is a woman aged 45-60 years with Graves' hyperthyroidism.

The sample holds many counts of this clonotype. The chain uses TRBV5-5 and TRBJ2-7, with TRBD1 matching 7 bases. The V gene's germline CDR1 is SGHKS and CDR2 YYEKEE (reference sequence). The CDR3 runs 19 residues. The junction had 21 bases not matched to a gene; V was cut back by 2 bases and J by 4 bases. The CDR3 spells CASSLSPGQLMMPGYEQYV. The CDR3, as DNA: TGTGCCAGCAGCTTATCGCCGGGACAGCTCATGATGCCTGGGTACGAGCAGTACGTC.

The chain recombines TRBV7-9 with TRBJ2-3; 13 bases map to TRBD2. Trimming took 5 bases from V and 11 from J; bases not matched to a gene: 13. Germline CDR1 reads SEHNR; CDR2 reads FQNEAQ (reference sequence). This CDR3 has 16 residues. This chain's CDR3 is CASSGGTGLAGAMQYF. The CDR3 DNA reads as TGTGCCAGCAGCGGCGGGACAGGACTAGCGGGAGCTATGCAGTATTTT.

This clonotype was found many times. CDR3 in DNA: TGTGCCAGCAGCCATCCTGGAAGGCACACTGAAGCTTTCTTT. Amino acids: CASSHPGRHTEAFF. This rearrangement joins TRBV6-1 to TRBJ1-1, with D hard to call. The V gene lost 6 bases and the J gene lost 3 bases, with 14 bases spanning the gap. Germline V gives CDR1 MNHNS, CDR2 SASEGT. The CDR3 is 14 amino acids.

J is TRBJ1-4 and V is TRBV7-9; 11 bases align to TRBD1. The V gene's germline CDR1 is SEHNR and CDR2 FQNEAQ (reference sequence). The CDR3 is made up of 15 amino acids. J gave up 8 bases and V 5 bases, and 7 bases lay outside the gene matches. The CDR3 nucleotides are TGTGCCAGCAGCATAGGACAGGGGGCAGGCGAAAAACTGTTTTTT. Its translation is CASSIGQGAGEKLFF.

This clonotype was counted many times. V is TRBV12-3 or TRBV12-4 and J is TRBJ2-6; D ambiguous. This CDR3 has 15 amino acids. Trimming cost V 3 bases and J 4 bases, with 10 bases left between them. DNA for the CDR3: TGTGCCAGCAGTTTGGCAAGCCTCGGGGCCAACGTCCTGACTTTC. This translates into CASSLASLGANVLTF.

The gene calls are TRBV19 and TRBJ2-3; D uncertain. V was clipped by 6 bases and J by 5 bases, with 12 bases between them. The CDR3 runs to 13 residues. The V gene's germline CDR1 is LNHDA and CDR2 SQIVND (reference sequence). The DNA for the CDR3 is TGTGCCAGTAGCACGTTACCCGGAGATACGCAGTATTTT. Translating gives CASSTLPGDTQYF.

This clonotype came up many times. The gene calls are TRBV20-1 and TRBJ2-1, with 10 positions matching TRBD2. The CDR3 is made up of 15 amino acids. V gave up 3 bases and J gave up 7 bases; unmatched junction bases: 9. The germline V gene encodes CDR1 DFQATT and CDR2 SNEGSKA (reference sequence). This CDR3 is CSARLSLAGRNEQFF. CDR3 in DNA: TGCAGTGCTAGGCTCTCACTAGCGGGAAGAAATGAGCAGTTCTTC.

This clonotype has just one count. The chain couples TRBV28 to TRBJ1-2; TRBD1 might be the D (5 bases). Trimming removed 6 bases from V and 4 bases from J, with 24 bases in between. The CDR3 spans 17 residues. Germline CDR1 is MDHEN and CDR2 is SYDVKM. CDR3 coding DNA: TGTGCCAGCAGCTCACCGACGTGGCTCCAGCAGGGCTATGGCTACACCTTC. Protein sequence: CASSSPTWLQQGYGYTF.

In this sample, this clonotype turned up many times. The chain employs TRBV28 and TRBJ1-2, with 9 bases fitting TRBD1. CDR3 length: 12 amino acids. CDR1 is MDHEN and CDR2 is SYDVKM in the germline V gene. Trimming removed 5 bases from V and 7 bases from J; junction bases left unmatched: 2. The CDR3 DNA reads as TGTGCCAGCAGTACAGGGGGCAGTGGCTACACCTTC. This gives the protein CASSTGGSGYTF.

This clonotype occurred many times. The CDR3 DNA is TGTGCCAGCAGTTACTCGCCGACTAGCGGGATACACAATGAGCAGTTCTTC. The encoded protein is CASSYSPTSGIHNEQFF. This chain joins TRBV6-2 or TRBV6-3 and TRBJ2-1, with 11 bases aligning to TRBD2. There are 17 residues in the CDR3. Per the germline V gene, CDR1 is MNHEY and CDR2 is SVGEGT. V trimming: 0 bases; J trimming: 5 bases; junction bases outside the gene matches: 6.

This clonotype appeared many times. The V call is TRBV29-1, the J call TRBJ1-1, with a possible D match to TRBD1 (5 bases). Trimming pared 4 bases from V and 3 bases from J, leaving 9 bases between. Germline CDR1 is SQVTM and CDR2 is ANQGSEA. CDR3 length: 12 residues. The CDR3 spells CSVAGGDTEAFF. The CDR3 nucleotides are TGCAGCGTTGCGGGGGGGGACACTGAAGCTTTCTTT.

The sample holds many counts of this clonotype. The chain uses TRBV28 and TRBJ1-5; no firm D call. Germline V CDR1 and CDR2: MDHEN, SYDVKM. Trimming left V 1 base short and J 4 bases short, with 11 bases between. This CDR3 spans 15 amino acids. The CDR3 is CASSLSGLVNQPQHF. CDR3 sequence (DNA): TGTGCCAGCAGTTTATCTGGGCTGGTGAATCAGCCCCAGCATTTT.

This clonotype was counted many times. This rearrangement joins TRBV6-1 to TRBJ2-7; 12 nucleotides agree with TRBD2. This CDR3 is 15 amino acids long. V lost 7 bases and J lost 1; bases outside the gene matches: 5. Looked up from germline, CDR1 is MNHNS and CDR2 is SASEGT. CDR3: CASNRLAGDSYEQYF. The CDR3 nucleotides are TGTGCCAGCAATCGACTAGCGGGAGATTCCTACGAGCAGTACTTC.

This clonotype came up many times. CDR3 nucleotides: TGCGCCAGCAGTTTCGGGGGGGGAGATACGCAGTATTTT. This gives the protein CASSFGGGDTQYF. This sequence joins TRBV5-1 and TRBJ2-3; 8 bases match TRBD2. V trimming: 5 bases; J trimming: 5 bases; junction bases outside the gene matches: 4. This CDR3 region has 13 residues. Germline V gene data show CDR1 as SGHRS and CDR2 as YFSETQ. Combining the CDR3 with reference TRBV5-1 and TRBJ2-3 gives the whole variable domain KAGVTQTPRYLIKTRGQQVTLSCSPISGHRSVSWYQQTPGQGLQFLFEYFSETQRNKGNFPGRFSGRQFSNSRSEMNVSTLELGDSALYLCASSFGGGDTQYFGPGTRLTVL.

This chain links TRBV7-9 with TRBJ1-5, with TRBD1 identical over 7 bases. Trimming removed 5 bases from V and 7 bases from J; junction bases left unmatched: 14. This CDR3 region has 16 residues. CDR1 and CDR2 from the germline V gene are SEHNR and FQNEAQ (reference sequence). CDR3 DNA sequence: TGTGCCAGCAGCGGAAACTCAGGGGGAAGTCGGCAGCCCCAGCATTTT. It codes for CASSGNSGGSRQPQHF.

In its sample, this clonotype was seen many times. This chain links TRBV15 with TRBJ1-6; D perhaps matches TRBD1 (6 bases). Germline V gene lookup returns CDR1 LNHNV and CDR2 YYDKDF (reference sequence). The V end was cut by 1 base, the J end by 8 bases, with 12 bases between. This CDR3 has 15 residues. CDR3 in amino acids: CATSRAYRADSPLHF. In nucleotides, the CDR3 is TGTGCCACCAGCAGAGCGTACAGGGCTGATTCACCCCTCCACTTT.

This clonotype was seen at least ten times. The chain uses TRBV18 and TRBJ2-3; TRBD2 agrees at 10 bases. J lost 5 bases, V lost 5 bases, and 13 bases had no gene match. CDR3 length: 17 residues. Germline V CDR1 and CDR2: KGHSH, LQKENI. CDR3 sequence reads: CASSGASGSFLGDTQYF. CDR3 coding DNA: TGTGCCAGCTCAGGGGCTAGCGGGAGCTTTCTCGGAGATACGCAGTATTTT.

This clonotype was picked up many times. V and J are TRBV7-2 and TRBJ2-5; D may be TRBD1 (6 bases). The germline gives CDR1 SGHTA, CDR2 FQGNSA. The length of the CDR3 is 14 residues. The V end lost 1 base, the J end lost 3 bases, and 9 bases lay between the germline ends. This CDR3 is CASSLGNREETQYF. CDR3 sequence (DNA): TGTGCCAGCAGCTTAGGGAACAGGGAAGAGACCCAGTACTTC.

This clonotype has a count of ten or more. The chain has TRBV4-1 and TRBJ2-4; the D call may be TRBD1 or TRBD2 (8 bases each). In germline, CDR1 is MGHRA, CDR2 YSYEKL. V was clipped by 2 bases and J by 6 bases, with 26 bases between them. This CDR3 has 19 residues. The CDR3, as DNA: TGCGCCAGCAGCCAACCGCTACAGGGGGAGCGGGAGATCAGAAACATTCAGTACTTC. Its translation: CASSQPLQGEREIRNIQYF.

This clonotype was observed at least ten times. The rearrangement joins TRBV11-3 to TRBJ2-7; either TRBD1 or TRBD2 may supply D (6 bases each). Germline loops: CDR1 SGHNT, CDR2 YENEEA. The CDR3 spans 16 residues. Between the trimmed V and J ends, which lost 1 base and 2 bases, there was a span of 15 bases. The CDR3 sequence is CASSLGDGGQTYEQYV. CDR3 DNA: TGTGCCAGCAGCTTAGGGGACGGGGGCCAAACCTACGAGCAGTACGTC.

The rearrangement uses TRBV6-6 and TRBJ2-1; D remains ambiguous. Trimming removed 2 bases at V and 12 bases at J, with 11 bases between. The CDR3 covers 12 residues. Germline CDR1 and CDR2: MNHNY and SVGAGI (reference sequence). CDR3 nucleotides: TGTGCCAGCAGTTACACGAGGCAGGCGCAGTTCTTC. Protein product: CASSYTRQAQFF.

This clonotype was picked up many times. The chain carries TRBV28 and TRBJ2-2; D is ambiguous. The CDR3 has 13 amino acids. Germline-derived CDR1 and CDR2 are MDHEN and SYDVKM. V was pared by 6 bases and J by 4 bases, with 9 bases between. The CDR3 sequence is CASSPSGTGELFF. CDR3 nucleotides: TGTGCCAGCAGCCCTTCTGGCACCGGGGAGCTGTTTTTT.